This TCR beta chain was sequenced during a study of cytomegalovirus exposure and HLA in healthy donors. PCR was performed using 60 Vbeta and 13 Jbeta primers. Produced via immunoSEQ multiplex PCR; TCRdb's table is partial and in-frame only. The table has tens of thousands of clones, more than 75% seen once; the top ten hold around 5%. The CDR3 is made up of 13 amino acids. The V segment lost 4 bases and the J segment 8 bases; nucleotides outside the gene matches: 7. Per germline, CDR1 MNHEY and CDR2 SMNVEV (reference sequence). The receptor's source is a man aged 25-45 years in good health and CMV-seropositive. V gene TRBV27 combines with J gene TRBJ1-2; TRBD1 matches 7 bases. Sequencing used PBMCs. CDR3 sequence (DNA): TGTGCCAGCAGTTCCCGACAGGGTAGGGGCTACACCTTC. Its protein product is CASSSRQGRGYTF.